Listed here is a single T cell receptor (beta chain). Antigen unknown. This record comes from a study of response to subunit inactivated influenza vaccine. Germline CDR1 SQVTM, CDR2 ANQGSEA. The CDR3 is made up of 13 amino acids. V lost 7 bases and J lost 0, with 13 bases in between. Study-level findings and limits: Few additional T cells are recruited per seasonal influenza vaccination, authors suggested.

TCRdb ran MiXCR on the RT-PCR reads and lists one entry per CDR3 protein. The sample yields about 170,000 distinct CDR3 sequences, over 8.5% seen once. This specimen consisted of CD8+ T cells sorted from PBMCs, obtained approximately 25 months after vaccination. This clonotype was sampled from a man aged 50-75 years who received an inactivated influenza vaccine. V and J are TRBV29-1 and TRBJ2-7; tentatively, D is TRBD1 (7 bases). The CDR3 loop is CSGGDSPSYEQYF. CDR3 sequence (DNA): TGCAGCGGGGGGGACAGCCCCTCCTACGAGCAGTACTTC.